Reported below is one T cell receptor (beta chain). Its target is not known. This record belongs to a study of T-cell memory formation after mild COVID-19. Study-level points and caveats: CD4+ clones that contracted lay mainly in CM and EM; CD8+ ones lay in EMRA.

The TCR alpha and TCR beta cDNA libraries, bearing sample barcodes and UMIs, were generated by 5'RACE using constant-segment primers. TCRdb called the 5' RACE reads again in MiXCR, with one record for every CDR3 protein. The data show 200,000 to 250,000 distinct CDR3 sequences, 15% to 17% seen once. V lost 7 bases, J lost 4 bases, and 18 bases lay in between. The CDR3 sequence is 15 residues long. Germline V lookup: CDR1 KGHDR, CDR2 SFDVKD. Specimen: PBMCs or a T cell subset sorted from them (not recorded which). The rearrangement joins TRBV24-1 to TRBJ2-5, with D possibly called TRBD1 or TRBD2 (5 bases each). This TCR was sampled from an adult woman who had mild COVID-19 (a few samples of this study predate the infection). Cell type and time point are not known. The CDR3 reads CATSSQLGVGETQYF. The CDR3 coding sequence is TGTGCCACCAGCTCCCAACTAGGGGTCGGAGAGACCCAGTACTTC.